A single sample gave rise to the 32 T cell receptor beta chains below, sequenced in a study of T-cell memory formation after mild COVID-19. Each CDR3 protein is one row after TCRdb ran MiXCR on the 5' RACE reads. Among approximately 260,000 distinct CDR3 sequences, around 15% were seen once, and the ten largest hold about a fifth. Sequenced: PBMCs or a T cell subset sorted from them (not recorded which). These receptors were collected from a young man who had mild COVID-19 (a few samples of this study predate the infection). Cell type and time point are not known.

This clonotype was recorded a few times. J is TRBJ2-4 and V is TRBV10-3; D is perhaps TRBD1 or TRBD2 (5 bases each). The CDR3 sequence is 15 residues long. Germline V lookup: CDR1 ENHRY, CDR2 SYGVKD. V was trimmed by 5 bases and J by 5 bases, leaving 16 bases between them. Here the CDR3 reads CAISRGDLRENIQYF. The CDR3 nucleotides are TGTGCCATCAGTAGGGGAGACCTTCGGGAAAACATTCAGTACTTC.

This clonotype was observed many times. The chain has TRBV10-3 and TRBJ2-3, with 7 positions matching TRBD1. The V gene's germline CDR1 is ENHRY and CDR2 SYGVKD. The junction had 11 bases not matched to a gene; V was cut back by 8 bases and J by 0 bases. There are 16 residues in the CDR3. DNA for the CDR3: TGTGCCATCGGACGTACCACAGGGGCCAGCACAGATACGCAGTATTTT. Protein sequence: CAIGRTTGASTDTQYF.

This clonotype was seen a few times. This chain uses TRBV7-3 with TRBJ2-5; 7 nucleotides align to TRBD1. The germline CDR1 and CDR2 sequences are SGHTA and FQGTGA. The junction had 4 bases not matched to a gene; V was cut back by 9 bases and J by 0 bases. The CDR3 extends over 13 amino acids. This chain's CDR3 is CARERGHQETQYF. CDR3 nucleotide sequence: TGTGCCAGAGAGAGGGGGCACCAAGAGACCCAGTACTTC.

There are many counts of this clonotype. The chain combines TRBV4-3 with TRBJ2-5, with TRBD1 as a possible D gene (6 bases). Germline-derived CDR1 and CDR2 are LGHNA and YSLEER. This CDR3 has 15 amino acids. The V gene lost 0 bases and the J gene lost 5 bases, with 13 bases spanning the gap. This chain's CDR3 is CASSQDLRGRETQYF. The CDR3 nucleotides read TGCGCCAGCAGCCAAGACCTCAGGGGTAGGGAGACCCAGTACTTC.

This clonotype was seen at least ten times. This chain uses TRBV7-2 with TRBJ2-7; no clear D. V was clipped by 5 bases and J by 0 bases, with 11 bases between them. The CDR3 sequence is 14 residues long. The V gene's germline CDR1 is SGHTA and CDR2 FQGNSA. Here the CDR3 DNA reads TGTGCCAGCAGCCCCCGGGTCGACTCCTACGAGCAGTACTTC. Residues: CASSPRVDSYEQYF.

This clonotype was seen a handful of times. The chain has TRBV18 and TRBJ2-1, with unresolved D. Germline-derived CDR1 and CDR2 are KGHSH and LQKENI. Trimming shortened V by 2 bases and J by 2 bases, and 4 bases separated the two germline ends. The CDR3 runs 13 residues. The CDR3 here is CASSPATYNEQFF. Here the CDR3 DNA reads TGTGCCAGCTCACCAGCGACCTACAATGAGCAGTTCTTC.

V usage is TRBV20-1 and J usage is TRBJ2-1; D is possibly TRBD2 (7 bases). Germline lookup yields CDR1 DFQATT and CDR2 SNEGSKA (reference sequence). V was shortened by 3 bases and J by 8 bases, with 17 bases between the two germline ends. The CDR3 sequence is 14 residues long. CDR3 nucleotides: TGCAGTGCTAGGGGGGCCAGCGGGATCGATGAGCAGTTCTTC. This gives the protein CSARGASGIDEQFF.

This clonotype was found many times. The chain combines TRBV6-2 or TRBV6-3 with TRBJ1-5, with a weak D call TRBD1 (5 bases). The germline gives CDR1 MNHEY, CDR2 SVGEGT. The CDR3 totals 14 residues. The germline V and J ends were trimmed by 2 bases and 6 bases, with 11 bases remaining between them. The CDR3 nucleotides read TGTGCCAGCAGTTACGGGCAGGGCGGTCAGCCCCAGCATTTT. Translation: CASSYGQGGQPQHF.

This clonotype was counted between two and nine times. As DNA, the CDR3 is TGTGCCAGTCGTCGGGGGCTGGGACAAGAGACCCAGTACTTC. Its protein product is CASRRGLGQETQYF. The rearrangement uses TRBV6-6 and TRBJ2-5; tentatively, D is TRBD1 or TRBD2 (6 bases each). CDR3 size: 14 residues. V was cut by 9 bases and J by 2 bases, with 16 bases left in between. From germline, CDR1 is MNHNY and CDR2 SVGAGI (reference sequence).

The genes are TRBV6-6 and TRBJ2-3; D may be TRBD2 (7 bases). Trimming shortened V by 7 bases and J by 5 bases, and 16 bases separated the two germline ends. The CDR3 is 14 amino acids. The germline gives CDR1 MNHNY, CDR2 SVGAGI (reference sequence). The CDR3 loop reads CASTKGGVVDTQYF. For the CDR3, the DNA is TGTGCCAGCACCAAGGGGGGGGTCGTAGATACGCAGTATTTT.

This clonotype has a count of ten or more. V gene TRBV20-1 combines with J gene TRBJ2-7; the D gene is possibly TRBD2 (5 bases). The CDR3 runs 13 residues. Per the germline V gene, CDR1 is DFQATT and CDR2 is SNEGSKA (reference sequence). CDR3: CSGSSGNSYEQYF. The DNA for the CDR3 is TGCAGCGGAAGCAGCGGCAACTCCTACGAGCAGTACTTC.

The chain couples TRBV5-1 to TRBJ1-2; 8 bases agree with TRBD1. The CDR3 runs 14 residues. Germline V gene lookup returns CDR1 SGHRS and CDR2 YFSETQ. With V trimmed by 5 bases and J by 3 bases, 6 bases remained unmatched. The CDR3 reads CASSGQGVDYGYTF. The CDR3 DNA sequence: TGCGCCAGCAGTGGACAGGGCGTGGACTATGGCTACACCTTC. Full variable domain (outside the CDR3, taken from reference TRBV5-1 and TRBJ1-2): KAGVTQTPRYLIKTRGQQVTLSCSPISGHRSVSWYQQTPGQGLQFLFEYFSETQRNKGNFPGRFSGRQFSNSRSEMNVSTLELGDSALYLCASSGQGVDYGYTFGSGTRLTVV.

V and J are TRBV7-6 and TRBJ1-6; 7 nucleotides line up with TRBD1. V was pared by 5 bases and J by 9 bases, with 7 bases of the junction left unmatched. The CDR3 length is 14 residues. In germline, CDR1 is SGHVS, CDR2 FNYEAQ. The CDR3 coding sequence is TGTGCCAGCAGCCGAGGGGGCGAGGGTTCACCCCTCCACTTT. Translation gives CASSRGGEGSPLHF.

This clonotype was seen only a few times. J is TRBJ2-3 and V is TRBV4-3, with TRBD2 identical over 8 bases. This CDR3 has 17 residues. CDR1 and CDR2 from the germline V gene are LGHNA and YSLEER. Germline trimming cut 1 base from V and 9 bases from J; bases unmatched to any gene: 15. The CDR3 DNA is TGCGCCAGCAGCCAAGTGCCCACGGGGGGGCCGACTTTGACGCAGTATTTT. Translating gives CASSQVPTGGPTLTQYF.

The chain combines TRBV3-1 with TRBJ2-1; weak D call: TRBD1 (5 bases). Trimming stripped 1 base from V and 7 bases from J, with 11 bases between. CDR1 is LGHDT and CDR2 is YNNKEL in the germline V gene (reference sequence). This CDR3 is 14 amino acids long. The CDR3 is CASSQGAGNNEQFF. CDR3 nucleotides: TGTGCCAGCAGCCAAGGCGCAGGGAATAATGAGCAGTTCTTC.

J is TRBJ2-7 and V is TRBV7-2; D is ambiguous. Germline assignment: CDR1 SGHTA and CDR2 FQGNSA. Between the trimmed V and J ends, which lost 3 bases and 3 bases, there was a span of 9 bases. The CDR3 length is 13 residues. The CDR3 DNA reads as TGTGCCAGCAGCTTTAAGGTGGGCTACGAGCAGTACTTC. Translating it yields CASSFKVGYEQYF.

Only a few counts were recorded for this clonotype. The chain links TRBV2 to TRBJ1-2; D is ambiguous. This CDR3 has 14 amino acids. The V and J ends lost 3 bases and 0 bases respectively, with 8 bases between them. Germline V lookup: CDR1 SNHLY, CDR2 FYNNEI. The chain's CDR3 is CASSEGRTNYGYTF. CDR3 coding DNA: TGTGCCAGCAGTGAGGGCAGAACTAACTATGGCTACACCTTC.

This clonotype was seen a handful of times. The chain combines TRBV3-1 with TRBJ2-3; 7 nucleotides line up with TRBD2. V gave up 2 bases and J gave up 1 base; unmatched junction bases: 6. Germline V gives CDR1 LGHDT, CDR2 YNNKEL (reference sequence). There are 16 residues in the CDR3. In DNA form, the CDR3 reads TGTGCCAGCAGCCAACTAGAGCGGGACCGCACAGATACGCAGTATTTT. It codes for CASSQLERDRTDTQYF.

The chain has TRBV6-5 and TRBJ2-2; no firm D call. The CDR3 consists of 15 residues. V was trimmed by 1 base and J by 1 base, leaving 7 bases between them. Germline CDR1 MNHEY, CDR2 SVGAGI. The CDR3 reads CASSYLAENTGELFF. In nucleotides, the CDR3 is TGTGCCAGCAGTTACTTGGCAGAGAACACCGGGGAGCTGTTTTTT.

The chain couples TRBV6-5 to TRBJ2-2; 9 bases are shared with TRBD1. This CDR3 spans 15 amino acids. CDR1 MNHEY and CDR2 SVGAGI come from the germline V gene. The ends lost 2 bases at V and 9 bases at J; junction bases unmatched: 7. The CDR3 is CASSYAGTGTRELFF. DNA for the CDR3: TGTGCCAGCAGTTACGCAGGGACAGGGACCCGGGAGCTGTTTTTT.

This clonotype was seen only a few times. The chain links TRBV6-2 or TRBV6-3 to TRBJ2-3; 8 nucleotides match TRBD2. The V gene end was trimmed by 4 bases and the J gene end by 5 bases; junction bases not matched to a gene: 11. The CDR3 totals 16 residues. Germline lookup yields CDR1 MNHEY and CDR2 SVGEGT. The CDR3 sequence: CASSFPGTSREDTQYF. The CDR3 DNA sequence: TGTGCCAGCAGTTTTCCCGGGACTAGTCGGGAAGATACGCAGTATTTT.

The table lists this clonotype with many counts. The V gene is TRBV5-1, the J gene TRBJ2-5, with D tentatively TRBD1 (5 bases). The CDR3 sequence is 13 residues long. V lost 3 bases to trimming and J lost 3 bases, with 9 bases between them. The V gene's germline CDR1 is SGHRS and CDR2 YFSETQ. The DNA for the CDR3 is TGCGCCAGCAGCTCGGACAAAGAAGAGACCCAGTACTTC. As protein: CASSSDKEETQYF.

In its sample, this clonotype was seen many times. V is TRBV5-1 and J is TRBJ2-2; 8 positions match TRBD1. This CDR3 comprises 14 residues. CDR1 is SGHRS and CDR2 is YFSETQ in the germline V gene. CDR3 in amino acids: CATKTGVNTGELFF. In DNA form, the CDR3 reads TGCGCGACCAAGACAGGGGTTAACACCGGGGAGCTGTTTTTT.

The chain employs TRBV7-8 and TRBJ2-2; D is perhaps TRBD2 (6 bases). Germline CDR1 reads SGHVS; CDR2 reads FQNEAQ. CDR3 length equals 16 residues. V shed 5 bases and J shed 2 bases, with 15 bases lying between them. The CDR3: CASSRYSGDNTGELFF. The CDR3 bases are TGTGCCAGCAGCCGCTACTCGGGGGATAACACCGGGGAGCTGTTTTTT.

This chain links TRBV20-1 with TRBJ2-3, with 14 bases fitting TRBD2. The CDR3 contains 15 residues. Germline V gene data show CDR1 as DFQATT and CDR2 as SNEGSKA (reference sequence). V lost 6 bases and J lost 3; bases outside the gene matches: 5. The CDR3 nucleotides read TGCAGTGCCCCCGGGACTAGCGGGGGAACAGATACGCAGTATTTT. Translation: CSAPGTSGGTDTQYF.

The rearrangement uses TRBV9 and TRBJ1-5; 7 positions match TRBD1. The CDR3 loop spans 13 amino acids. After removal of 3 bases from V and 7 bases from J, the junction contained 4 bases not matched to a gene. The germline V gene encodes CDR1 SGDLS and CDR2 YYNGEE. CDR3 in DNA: TGTGCCAGCAGCGGACAGGGTTGGCAGCCCCAGCATTTT. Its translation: CASSGQGWQPQHF.

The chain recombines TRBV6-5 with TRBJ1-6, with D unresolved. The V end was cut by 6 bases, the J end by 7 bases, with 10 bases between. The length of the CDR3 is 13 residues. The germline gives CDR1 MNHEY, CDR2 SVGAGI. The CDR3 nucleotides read TGTGCCAGCAGACGGCAGGCGAATTCACCCCTCCACTTT. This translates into CASRRQANSPLHF.

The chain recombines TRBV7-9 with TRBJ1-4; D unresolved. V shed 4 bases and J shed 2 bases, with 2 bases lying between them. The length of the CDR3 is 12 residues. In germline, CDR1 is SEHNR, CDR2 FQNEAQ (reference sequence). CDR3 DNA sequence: TGTGCCAGCAGCTCTACTAATGAAAAACTGTTTTTT. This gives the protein CASSSTNEKLFF.

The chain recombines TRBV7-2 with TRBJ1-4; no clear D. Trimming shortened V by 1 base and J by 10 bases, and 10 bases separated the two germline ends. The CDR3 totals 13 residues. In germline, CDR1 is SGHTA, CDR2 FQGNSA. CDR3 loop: CASSLGLEGKLFF. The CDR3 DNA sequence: TGTGCCAGCAGCTTAGGGTTAGAGGGAAAACTGTTTTTT.

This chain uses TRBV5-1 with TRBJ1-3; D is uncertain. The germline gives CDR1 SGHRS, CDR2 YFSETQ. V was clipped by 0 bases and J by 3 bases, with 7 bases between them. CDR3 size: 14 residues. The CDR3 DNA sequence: TGCGCCAGCAGCTTGGTAGGTCGTGGAAACACCATATATTTT. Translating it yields CASSLVGRGNTIYF.

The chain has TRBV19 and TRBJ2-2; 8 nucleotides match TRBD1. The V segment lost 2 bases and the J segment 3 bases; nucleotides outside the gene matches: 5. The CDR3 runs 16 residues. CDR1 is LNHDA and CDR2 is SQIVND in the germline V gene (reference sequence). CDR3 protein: CASSITRTGYTGELFF. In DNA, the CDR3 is TGTGCCAGTAGTATAACTCGGACAGGGTACACCGGGGAGCTGTTTTTT.

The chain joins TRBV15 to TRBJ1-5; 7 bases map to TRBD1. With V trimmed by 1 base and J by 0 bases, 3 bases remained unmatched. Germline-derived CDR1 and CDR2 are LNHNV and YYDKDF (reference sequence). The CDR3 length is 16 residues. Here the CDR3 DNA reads TGTGCCACCAGCAGAGGTGACAGGGATAGCAATCAGCCCCAGCATTTT. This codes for CATSRGDRDSNQPQHF.